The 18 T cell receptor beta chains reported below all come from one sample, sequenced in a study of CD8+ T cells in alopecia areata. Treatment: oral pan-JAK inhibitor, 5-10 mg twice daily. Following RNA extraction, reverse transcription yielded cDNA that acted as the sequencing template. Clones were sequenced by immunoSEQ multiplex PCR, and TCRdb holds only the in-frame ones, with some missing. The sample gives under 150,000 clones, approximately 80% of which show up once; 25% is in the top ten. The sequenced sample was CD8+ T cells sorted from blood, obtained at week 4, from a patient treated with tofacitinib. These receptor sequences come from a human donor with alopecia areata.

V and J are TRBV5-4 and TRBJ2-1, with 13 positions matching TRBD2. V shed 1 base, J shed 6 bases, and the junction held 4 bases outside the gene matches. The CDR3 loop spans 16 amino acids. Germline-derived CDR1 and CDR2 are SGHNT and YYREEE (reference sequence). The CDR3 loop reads CASSLMGLAGINEQFF. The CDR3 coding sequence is TGTGCCAGCAGCTTGATGGGACTAGCGGGGATCAATGAGCAGTTCTTC.

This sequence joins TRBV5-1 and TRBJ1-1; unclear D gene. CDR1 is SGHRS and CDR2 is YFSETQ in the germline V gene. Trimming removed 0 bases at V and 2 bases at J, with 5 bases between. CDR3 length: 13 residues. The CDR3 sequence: CASSLVPNTEAFF. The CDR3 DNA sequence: TGCGCCAGCAGCTTGGTCCCTAACACTGAAGCTTTCTTT. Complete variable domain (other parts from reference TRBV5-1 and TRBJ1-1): KAGVTQTPRYLIKTRGQQVTLSCSPISGHRSVSWYQQTPGQGLQFLFEYFSETQRNKGNFPGRFSGRQFSNSRSEMNVSTLELGDSALYLCASSLVPNTEAFFGQGTRLTVV.

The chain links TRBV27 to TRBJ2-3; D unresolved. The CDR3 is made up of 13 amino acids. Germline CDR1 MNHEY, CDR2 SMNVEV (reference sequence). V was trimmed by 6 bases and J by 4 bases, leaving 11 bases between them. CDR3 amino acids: CASSQIISDTQYF. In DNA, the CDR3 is TGTGCCAGCAGCCAAATTATTTCAGATACGCAGTATTTT.

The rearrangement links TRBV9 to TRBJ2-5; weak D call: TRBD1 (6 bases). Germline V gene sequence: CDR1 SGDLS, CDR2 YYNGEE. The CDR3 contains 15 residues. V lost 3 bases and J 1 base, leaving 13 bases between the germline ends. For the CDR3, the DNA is TGTGCCAGCAGCGCTGGCGGACAGCTCCAAGAGACCCAGTACTTC. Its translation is CASSAGGQLQETQYF.

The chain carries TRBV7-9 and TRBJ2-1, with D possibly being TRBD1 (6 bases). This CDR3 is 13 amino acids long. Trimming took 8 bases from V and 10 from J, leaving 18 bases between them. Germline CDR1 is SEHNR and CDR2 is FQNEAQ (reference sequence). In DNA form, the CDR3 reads TGTGCCAGCGTACAGGGCGGGCGAGGGGAGCAGTTCTTC. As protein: CASVQGGRGEQFF.

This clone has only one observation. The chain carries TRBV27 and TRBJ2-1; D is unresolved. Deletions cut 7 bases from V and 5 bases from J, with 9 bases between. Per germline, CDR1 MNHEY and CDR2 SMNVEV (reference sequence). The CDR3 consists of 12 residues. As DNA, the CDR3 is TGTGCCAGCAAGCGAGGTCACAATGAGCAGTTCTTC. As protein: CASKRGHNEQFF.

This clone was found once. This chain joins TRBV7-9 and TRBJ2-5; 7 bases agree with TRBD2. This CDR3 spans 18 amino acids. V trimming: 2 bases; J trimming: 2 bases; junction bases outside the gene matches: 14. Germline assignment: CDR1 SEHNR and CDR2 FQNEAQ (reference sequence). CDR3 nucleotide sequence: TGTGCCAGCAGCTTACCCCCAACGAGGAGCGGGGATCAAGAGACCCAGTACTTC. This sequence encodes CASSLPPTRSGDQETQYF.

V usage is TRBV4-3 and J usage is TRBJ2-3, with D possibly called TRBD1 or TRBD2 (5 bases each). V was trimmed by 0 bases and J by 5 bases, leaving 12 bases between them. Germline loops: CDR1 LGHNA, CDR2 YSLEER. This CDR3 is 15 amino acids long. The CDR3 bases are TGCGCCAGCAGCCAAGATTGGGGGATGCGAGATACGCAGTATTTT. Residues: CASSQDWGMRDTQYF.

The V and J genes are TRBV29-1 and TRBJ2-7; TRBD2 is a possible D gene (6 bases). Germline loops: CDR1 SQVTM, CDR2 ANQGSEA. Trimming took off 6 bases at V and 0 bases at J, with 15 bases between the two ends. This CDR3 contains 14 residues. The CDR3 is CSVRDSRGSYEQYF. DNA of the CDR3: TGCAGCGTCCGGGACTCCCGCGGCTCCTACGAGCAGTACTTC.

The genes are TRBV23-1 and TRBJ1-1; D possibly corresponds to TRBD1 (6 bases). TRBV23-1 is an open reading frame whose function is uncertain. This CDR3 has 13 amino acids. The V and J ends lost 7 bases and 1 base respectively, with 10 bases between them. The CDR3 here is CASTMDRNTEAFF. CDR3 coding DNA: TGCGCCAGCACCATGGACAGGAACACTGAAGCTTTCTTT.

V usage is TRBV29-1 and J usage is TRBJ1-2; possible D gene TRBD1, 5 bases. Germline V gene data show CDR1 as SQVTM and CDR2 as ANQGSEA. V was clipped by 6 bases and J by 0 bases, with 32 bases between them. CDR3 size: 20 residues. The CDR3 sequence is CSVRGARVREFQQTNYGYTF. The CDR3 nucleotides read TGCAGCGTGCGGGGCGCGAGGGTCCGTGAGTTCCAACAAACTAACTATGGCTACACCTTC. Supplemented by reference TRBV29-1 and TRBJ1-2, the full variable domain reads SAVISQKPSRDICQRGTSLTIQCQVDSQVTMMFWYRQQPGQSLTLIATANQGSEATYESGFVIDKFPISRPNLTFSTLTVSNMSPEDSSIYLCSVRGARVREFQQTNYGYTFGSGTRLTVV.

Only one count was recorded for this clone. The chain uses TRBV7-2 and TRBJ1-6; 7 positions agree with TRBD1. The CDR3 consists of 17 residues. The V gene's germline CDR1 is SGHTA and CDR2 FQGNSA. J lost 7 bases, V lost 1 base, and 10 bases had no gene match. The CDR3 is CASSLGGGQVWNSPLHF. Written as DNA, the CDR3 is TGTGCCAGCAGCTTAGGAGGGGGCCAGGTGTGGAATTCACCCCTCCACTTT.

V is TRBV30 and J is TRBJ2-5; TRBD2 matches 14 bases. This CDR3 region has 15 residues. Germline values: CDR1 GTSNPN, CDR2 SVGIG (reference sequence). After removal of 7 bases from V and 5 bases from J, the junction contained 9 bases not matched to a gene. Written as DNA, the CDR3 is TGTGCCTCCGGGACTAGCGGGGGCCCGGGGGAGACCCAGTACTTC. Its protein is CASGTSGGPGETQYF.

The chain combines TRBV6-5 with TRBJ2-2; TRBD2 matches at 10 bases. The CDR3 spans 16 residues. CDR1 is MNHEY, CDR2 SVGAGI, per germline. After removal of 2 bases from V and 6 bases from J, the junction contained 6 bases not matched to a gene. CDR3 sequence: CASSYVQRGGPGELFF. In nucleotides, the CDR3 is TGTGCCAGCAGTTACGTCCAGCGGGGGGGCCCCGGGGAGCTGTTTTTT.

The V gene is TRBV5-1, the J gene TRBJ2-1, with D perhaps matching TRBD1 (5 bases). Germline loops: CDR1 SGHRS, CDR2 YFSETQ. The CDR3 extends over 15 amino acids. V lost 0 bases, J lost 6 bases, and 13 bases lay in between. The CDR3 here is CASSLAKGPINEQFF. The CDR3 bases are TGCGCCAGCAGCTTGGCCAAGGGGCCGATCAATGAGCAGTTCTTC.

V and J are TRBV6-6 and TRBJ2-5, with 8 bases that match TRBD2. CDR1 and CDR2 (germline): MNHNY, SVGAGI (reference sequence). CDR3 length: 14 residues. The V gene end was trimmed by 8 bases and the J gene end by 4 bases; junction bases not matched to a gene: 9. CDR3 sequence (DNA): TGTGCCAGCCAGGGGACCGGGGGGGGAGAGACCCAGTACTTC. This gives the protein CASQGTGGGETQYF.

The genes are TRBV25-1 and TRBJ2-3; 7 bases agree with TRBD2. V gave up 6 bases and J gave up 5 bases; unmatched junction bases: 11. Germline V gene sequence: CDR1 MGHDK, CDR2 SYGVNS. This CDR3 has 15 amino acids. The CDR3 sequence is CASSGGTSAVDTQYF. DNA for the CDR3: TGTGCCAGCAGCGGGGGGACGAGTGCGGTAGATACGCAGTATTTT. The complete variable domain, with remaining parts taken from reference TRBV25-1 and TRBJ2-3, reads EADIYQTPRYLVIGTGKKITLECSQTMGHDKMYWYQQDPGMELHLIHYSYGVNSTEKGDLSSESTVSRIRTEHFPLTLESARPSHTSQYLCASSGGTSAVDTQYFGPGTRLTVL.

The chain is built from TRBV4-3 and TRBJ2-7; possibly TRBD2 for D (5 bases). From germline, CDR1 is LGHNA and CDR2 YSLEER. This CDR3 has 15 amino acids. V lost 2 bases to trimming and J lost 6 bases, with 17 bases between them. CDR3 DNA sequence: TGCGCCAGCAGCCAACACCTCGGGGATCCCTCCGAGCAGTACTTC. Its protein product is CASSQHLGDPSEQYF.